The text below deals with one TCR beta chain. The antigen is undetermined. The CDR3 loop spans 16 amino acids. The protocol was immunoSEQ multiplex PCR, while the TCRdb copy is restricted to in-frame clones and leaves out a portion. The repertoire holds approximately 22,000 clones, approximately 80% seen once, with around 7.2% in the top ten. These data come from a study of PD-1 blockade in classical Hodgkin lymphoma. The time point: cycle 4 day 1 (C4D1), after more than 5 weeks of nivolumab. No patient escaped relapse after autologous stem cell transplantation, and brentuximab vedotin exposure varied. Overall study findings and caveats: Reports described newly diagnosed patients as having lower baseline TCR diversity than healthy donors. Anyone who began nivolumab under 1 year after ASCT was excluded. Baseline diversity was lower in partial responders and progressors than complete responders.

The receptor comes from a human donor with classical Hodgkin lymphoma. The rearrangement links TRBV21-1 to TRBJ2-7. TRBV21-1 is described as a pseudogene. The sample in question was peripheral blood mononuclear cells (PBMCs), obtained before the fourth cycle of nivolumab. CDR3 protein: CASSGDTPFSNNEQYF. DNA of the CDR3: TGTGCCAGCAGTGGAGACACGCCCTTTAGTAATAACGAGCAGTACTTC.